The 15 T cell receptor beta chains given below trace back to one sample, sequenced in a study of blood T cell repertoires in COVID-19. The data were produced by immunoSEQ multiplex PCR, yet TCRdb's version contains in-frame clones alone and is incomplete. The data show 200,000 to 250,000 clones, with 70% to 90% seen just once and under 3.5% held by the top ten. The sample consisted of peripheral blood. These TCRs come from a man in his fifties or sixties who had recovered from COVID-19.

V is TRBV28 and J is TRBJ2-7; possible D gene TRBD1, 6 bases. Trimming took 6 bases from V and 4 from J, leaving 16 bases between them. This CDR3 spans 14 amino acids. CDR1 is MDHEN and CDR2 is SYDVKM in the germline V gene. CDR3 residues: CASSPGDRRYEQYF. CDR3 sequence (DNA): TGTGCCAGCAGCCCCGGCGACAGGCGGTACGAGCAGTACTTC.

Worth noting for this clone: Other DNA sequences in the same sample also yield this CDR3. The chain combines TRBV24-1 with TRBJ2-7; 7 bases agree with TRBD1. The CDR3 runs to 14 residues. Germline values: CDR1 KGHDR, CDR2 SFDVKD. V was clipped by 3 bases and J by 3 bases; unmatched bases: 4. DNA for the CDR3: TGTGCCACCAGTGATCCGGGACAGAGCTACGAGCAGTACTTC. This codes for CATSDPGQSYEQYF.

The chain employs TRBV6-5 and TRBJ1-6; 7 bases map to TRBD1. The CDR3 consists of 14 residues. V was pared by 5 bases and J by 8 bases, with 6 bases of the junction left unmatched. Per the germline V gene, CDR1 is MNHEY and CDR2 is SVGAGI. This CDR3 reads CASSRQGQDSPLHF. The DNA of the CDR3 is TGTGCCAGCAGTCGACAGGGTCAGGATTCACCCCTCCACTTT.

V usage is TRBV6-5 and J usage is TRBJ2-7; no definite D call. CDR3 length: 14 amino acids. CDR1 is MNHEY, CDR2 SVGAGI, per germline. V lost 2 bases and J 7 bases, leaving 15 bases between the germline ends. CDR3 region: CASSYGGSPREQYF. CDR3 coding DNA: TGTGCCAGCAGTTACGGCGGTTCCCCTAGGGAGCAGTACTTC.

The gene calls are TRBV9 and TRBJ1-1; D not resolved. The CDR3 extends over 16 amino acids. The germline V and J ends were trimmed by 3 bases and 0 bases, with 15 bases remaining between them. In germline, CDR1 is SGDLS, CDR2 YYNGEE. CDR3 loop: CASSAQTGLMNTEAFF. CDR3 sequence (DNA): TGTGCCAGCAGCGCCCAGACGGGTCTGATGAACACTGAAGCTTTCTTT.

In its sample, this clone was seen a few times. The chain joins TRBV21-1 to TRBJ2-7; TRBD1, as called in the table, went unchecked against the DNA. TRBV21-1 is designated a pseudogene. The CDR3 is 12 residues long. The CDR3, as DNA: TGTGCCAGCAGCAAAGAGACATACGAGCAGTACTTC. This gives the protein CASSKETYEQYF.

This chain links TRBV28 with TRBJ2-7; 8 bases are a match to TRBD1. Germline V lookup: CDR1 MDHEN, CDR2 SYDVKM. This CDR3 comprises 13 residues. J gave up 0 bases and V 9 bases, and 4 bases lay outside the gene matches. The CDR3 is CASGQGGSYEQYF. CDR3 DNA sequence: TGTGCCAGTGGACAGGGAGGCTCCTACGAGCAGTACTTC.

This clone was counted only a few times. The chain couples TRBV6-2 or TRBV6-3 to TRBJ1-5, with a possible D match to TRBD1 (5 bases). There are 14 residues in the CDR3. Trimming took off 5 bases at V and 4 bases at J, with 12 bases between the two ends. The V gene's germline CDR1 is MNHEY and CDR2 SVGEGT. The DNA for the CDR3 is TGTGCCAGCAGTGCGACAGCTCGTAATCAGCCCCAGCATTTT. This sequence encodes CASSATARNQPQHF.

The chain joins TRBV10-1 to TRBJ2-7, with TRBD1 identical over 9 bases. The CDR3 has 16 amino acids. V lost 6 bases, J lost 2 bases, and 11 bases stayed unmatched. Germline V CDR1 and CDR2: WNHNN, SYGVQD (reference sequence). For the CDR3, the DNA is TGCGCCAGCAGGGGGAATTACGGACAGGGGACCTACGAGCAGTACTTC. Its protein is CASRGNYGQGTYEQYF.

The V gene is TRBV5-1, the J gene TRBJ1-2; unclear D gene. CDR1 and CDR2 (germline): SGHRS, YFSETQ. V lost 1 base, J lost 3 bases, and 10 bases lay in between. This CDR3 region has 14 residues. CDR3 sequence (DNA): TGCGCCAGCAGCTTGTCAGGACTTCACTATGGCTACACCTTC. It specifies CASSLSGLHYGYTF.

This chain links TRBV3-1 (or the pseudogene TRBV3-2) with TRBJ2-1, with D perhaps matching TRBD2 (6 bases). Germline lookup yields CDR1 LGHDT and CDR2 YNNKEL (reference sequence). The CDR3 has 15 residues. The germline V and J ends were trimmed by 0 bases and 8 bases, with 14 bases remaining between them. In DNA form, the CDR3 reads TGTGCCAGCAGCCAAGATAGGTCGGGAGCGGATGAGCAGTTCTTC. This sequence encodes CASSQDRSGADEQFF.

The chain links TRBV30 to TRBJ1-1, with D possibly being TRBD1 (6 bases). Trimming removed 3 bases at V and 9 bases at J, with 11 bases between. The CDR3 length is 11 residues. The germline V gene encodes CDR1 GTSNPN and CDR2 SVGIG (reference sequence). In DNA form, the CDR3 reads TGTGCCTGGAGGGACCAGGGGCAAGCTTTCTTT. Protein sequence: CAWRDQGQAFF.

The CDR3 DNA follows: TGTGCCAGCAGTGAGGCAAATATCAGGGGCCCCTACACCTTC. It encodes CASSEANIRGPYTF. The V and J genes are TRBV6-1 and TRBJ1-2; D possibly corresponds to TRBD1 (6 bases). CDR1 MNHNS and CDR2 SASEGT come from the germline V gene. Trimming stripped 3 bases from V and 10 bases from J, with 18 bases between. This CDR3 contains 14 residues.

The chain couples TRBV5-5 to TRBJ2-5; 11 nucleotides match TRBD1. The V and J ends lost 0 bases and 4 bases, in that order; junction bases with no gene match: 5. Germline CDR1 reads SGHKS; CDR2 reads YYEKEE (reference sequence). CDR3 length: 16 residues. DNA for the CDR3: TGTGCCAGCAGCTTGGGAGGGACAGGGGGAGGAGAGACCCAGTACTTC. Protein: CASSLGGTGGGETQYF.

The chain carries TRBV5-1 and TRBJ2-5; 10 bases match TRBD2. CDR1 and CDR2 (germline): SGHRS, YFSETQ. The ends lost 0 bases at V and 2 bases at J; junction bases unmatched: 4. The CDR3 contains 16 residues. The CDR3 sequence: CASSLGAGGLQETQYF. The CDR3 DNA reads as TGCGCCAGCAGCTTGGGAGCGGGAGGGCTTCAAGAGACCCAGTACTTC. The entire variable domain, with the rest obtained from reference TRBV5-1 and TRBJ2-5, is as follows: KAGVTQTPRYLIKTRGQQVTLSCSPISGHRSVSWYQQTPGQGLQFLFEYFSETQRNKGNFPGRFSGRQFSNSRSEMNVSTLELGDSALYLCASSLGAGGLQETQYFGPGTRLLVL.